The 8 T cell receptor beta chains in this list originate from one sample, sequenced in a study of T cells in Graves' hyperthyroidism and ophthalmopathy. Authors of the study amplified TCR beta CDR3 regions from RNA transcripts. A set of HTBI primers served as the primers for a first-round RT-PCR of the TCR CDR3. TCRdb processed the multiplex PCR reads anew with MiXCR; each CDR3 protein has one entry. The repertoire holds around 35,000 distinct CDR3 sequences, with 52% as singletons. Sample: blood. These receptors all come from a woman aged 40 to 50 with Graves' ophthalmopathy.

This chain uses TRBV15 with TRBJ2-5; 10 bases map to TRBD1. The CDR3 is 15 residues long. Germline CDR1 reads LNHNV; CDR2 reads YYDKDF (reference sequence). J was trimmed by 4 bases and V by 9 bases; bases with no gene match: 11. In DNA form, the CDR3 reads TGTGCCACTCCAAAAGTATGGGACAGGGGAGAGACCCAGTACTTC. It codes for CATPKVWDRGETQYF.

The table lists this clonotype with many counts. The J gene is TRBJ2-7, the V gene TRBV27; a weak D match, TRBD1 (6 bases). The CDR3 loop spans 15 amino acids. CDR1 is MNHEY and CDR2 is SMNVEV in the germline V gene (reference sequence). Trimming removed 5 bases from V and 3 bases from J, with 17 bases in between. The CDR3 DNA reads as TGTGCCAGCAGTCGTACGGGGCAGGGGATCTACGAGCAGTACTTC. It translates to CASSRTGQGIYEQYF.

V usage is TRBV2 and J usage is TRBJ2-7; 9 nucleotides line up with TRBD1. The V segment lost 6 bases and the J segment 1 base; nucleotides outside the gene matches: 10. The CDR3 loop spans 16 amino acids. Germline loops: CDR1 SNHLY, CDR2 FYNNEI. The CDR3 region has the DNA TGTGCCAGCAGGGGACCGGGACAGGGTCTTTCCTACGAGCAGTACTTC. This sequence encodes CASRGPGQGLSYEQYF.

With respect to this clonotype: Since a much larger clone is just one base distant, this may be a read error. Since no conserved phenylalanine or tryptophan closes the CDR3, a read error is the likely cause. The chain couples TRBV4-2 to TRBJ1-5, with D perhaps matching TRBD1 (6 bases). CDR1 and CDR2 from the germline V gene are LGHNA and YNFKEQ. V lost 0 bases, J lost 5 bases, and 14 bases lay in between. CDR3 length: 16 amino acids. CDR3 residues: CASSQDKTGGDQPQHL. The CDR3 DNA is TGTGCCAGCAGCCAAGATAAGACAGGAGGTGATCAGCCCCAGCATCTT.

The chain carries TRBV30 and TRBJ1-4; D not certain. CDR1 and CDR2 (germline): GTSNPN, SVGIG (reference sequence). Trimming took off 0 bases at V and 7 bases at J, with 6 bases between the two ends. The CDR3 sequence is 12 residues long. CDR3 nucleotides: TGTGCCTGGAGTGTTGCAGGTGAAAAACTGTTTTTT. Translated, it gives CAWSVAGEKLFF.

V is TRBV10-3 and J is TRBJ1-3, with D hard to call. Trimming removed 4 bases from V and 4 bases from J, with 5 bases in between. This CDR3 has 12 amino acids. Per germline, CDR1 ENHRY and CDR2 SYGVKD. CDR3: CAISGSGNTIYF. CDR3 bases: TGTGCCATCAGTGGGTCCGGAAACACCATATATTTT.

The chain has TRBV7-9 and TRBJ1-2; the D gene is possibly TRBD1 (6 bases). The V end lost 1 base, the J end lost 8 bases, and 14 bases lay between the germline ends. This CDR3 region has 14 residues. The germline gives CDR1 SEHNR, CDR2 FQNEAQ (reference sequence). The CDR3, as DNA: TGTGCCAGCAGCTTAGTCAGGGGAGGGAGGGGCTACACCTTC. Its protein product is CASSLVRGGRGYTF.

This clonotype is labeled as medium-sized. The V gene is TRBV2, the J gene TRBJ1-3; possibly TRBD1 for D (6 bases). From germline, CDR1 is SNHLY and CDR2 FYNNEI. The length of the CDR3 is 15 residues. The V gene lost 1 base and the J gene lost 8 bases, with 15 bases spanning the gap. CDR3 amino acids: CASSEGEGGWDTIYF. DNA of the CDR3: TGTGCCAGCAGTGAAGGAGAAGGGGGATGGGACACCATATATTTT.